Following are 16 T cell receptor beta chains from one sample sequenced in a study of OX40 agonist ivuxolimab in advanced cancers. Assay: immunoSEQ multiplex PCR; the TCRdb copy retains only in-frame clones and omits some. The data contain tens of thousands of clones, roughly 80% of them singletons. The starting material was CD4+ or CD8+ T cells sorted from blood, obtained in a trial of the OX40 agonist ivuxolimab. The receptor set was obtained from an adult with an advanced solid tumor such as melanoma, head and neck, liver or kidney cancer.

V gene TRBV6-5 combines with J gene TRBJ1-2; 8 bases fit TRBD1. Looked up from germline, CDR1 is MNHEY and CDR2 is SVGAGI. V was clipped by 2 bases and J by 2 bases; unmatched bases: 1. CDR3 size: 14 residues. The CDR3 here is CASSYDRGNYGYTF. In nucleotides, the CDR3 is TGTGCCAGCAGTTACGACAGGGGCAACTATGGCTACACCTTC.

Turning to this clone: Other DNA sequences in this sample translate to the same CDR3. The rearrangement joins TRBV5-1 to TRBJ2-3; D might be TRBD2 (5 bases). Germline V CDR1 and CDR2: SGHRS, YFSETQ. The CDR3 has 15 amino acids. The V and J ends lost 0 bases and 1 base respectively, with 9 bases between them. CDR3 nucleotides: TGCGCCAGCAGCTTGGGTCGGGGTGGCACAGATACGCAGTATTTT. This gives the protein CASSLGRGGTDTQYF.

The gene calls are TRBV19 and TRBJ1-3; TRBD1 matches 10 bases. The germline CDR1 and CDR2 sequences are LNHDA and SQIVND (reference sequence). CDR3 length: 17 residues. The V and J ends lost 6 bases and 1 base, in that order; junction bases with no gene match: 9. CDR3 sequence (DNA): TGTGCCAGTAGCCCCGGGACAGGGGTTTGGTCTGGAAACACCATATATTTT. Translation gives CASSPGTGVWSGNTIYF. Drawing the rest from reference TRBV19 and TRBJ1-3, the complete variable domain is DGGITQSPKYLFRKEGQNVTLSCEQNLNHDAMYWYRQDPGQGLRLIYYSQIVNDFQKGDIAEGYSVSREKKESFPLTVTSAQKNPTAFYLCASSPGTGVWSGNTIYFGEGSWLTVV.

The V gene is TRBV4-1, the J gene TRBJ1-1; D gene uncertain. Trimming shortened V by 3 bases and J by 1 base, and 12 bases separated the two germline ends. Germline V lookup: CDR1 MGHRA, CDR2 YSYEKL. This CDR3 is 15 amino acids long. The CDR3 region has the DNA TGCGCCAGCAGCCAGAGTATTACCACGAACACTGAAGCTTTCTTT. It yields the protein CASSQSITTNTEAFF.

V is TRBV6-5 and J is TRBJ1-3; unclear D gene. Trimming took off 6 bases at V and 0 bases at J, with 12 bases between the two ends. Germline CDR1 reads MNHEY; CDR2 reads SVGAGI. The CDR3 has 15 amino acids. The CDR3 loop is CASRTRGSSGNTIYF. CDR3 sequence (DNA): TGTGCCAGCAGGACCCGAGGGAGCTCTGGAAACACCATATATTTT.

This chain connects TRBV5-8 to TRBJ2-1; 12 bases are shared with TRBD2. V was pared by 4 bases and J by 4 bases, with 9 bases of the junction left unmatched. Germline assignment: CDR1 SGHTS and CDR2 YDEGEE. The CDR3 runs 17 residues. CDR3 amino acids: CASSPELAGGAYNEQFF. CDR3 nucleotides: TGTGCCAGCAGCCCGGAGCTAGCGGGGGGGGCGTACAATGAGCAGTTCTTC.

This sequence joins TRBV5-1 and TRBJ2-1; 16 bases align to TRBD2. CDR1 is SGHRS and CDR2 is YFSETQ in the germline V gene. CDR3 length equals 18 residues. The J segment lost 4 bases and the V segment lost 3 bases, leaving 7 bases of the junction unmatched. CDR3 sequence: CASSSGTSGGAGYNEQFF. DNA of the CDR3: TGCGCCAGCAGCTCGGGGACTAGCGGGGGGGCCGGTTACAATGAGCAGTTCTTC.

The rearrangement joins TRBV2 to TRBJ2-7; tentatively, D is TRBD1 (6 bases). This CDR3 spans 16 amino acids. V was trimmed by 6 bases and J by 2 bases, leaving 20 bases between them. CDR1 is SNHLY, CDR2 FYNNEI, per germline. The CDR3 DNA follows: TGTGCCAGCAGCGAAAAGGACAGCGCTTTACCCTACGAGCAGTACTTC. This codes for CASSEKDSALPYEQYF.

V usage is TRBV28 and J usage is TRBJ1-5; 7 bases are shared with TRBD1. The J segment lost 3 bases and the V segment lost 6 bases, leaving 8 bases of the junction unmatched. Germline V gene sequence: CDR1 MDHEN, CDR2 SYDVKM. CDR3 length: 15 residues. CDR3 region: CASRATGINNQPQHF. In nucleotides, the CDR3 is TGTGCCAGCAGGGCGACAGGGATTAACAATCAGCCCCAGCATTTT.

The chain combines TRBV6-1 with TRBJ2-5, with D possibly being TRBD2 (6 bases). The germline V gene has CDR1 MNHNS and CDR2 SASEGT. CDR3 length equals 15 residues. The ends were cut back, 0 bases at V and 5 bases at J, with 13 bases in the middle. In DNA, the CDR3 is TGTGCCAGCAGTGAAGCTAGGGGAGGATGGGAGACCCAGTACTTC. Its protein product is CASSEARGGWETQYF.

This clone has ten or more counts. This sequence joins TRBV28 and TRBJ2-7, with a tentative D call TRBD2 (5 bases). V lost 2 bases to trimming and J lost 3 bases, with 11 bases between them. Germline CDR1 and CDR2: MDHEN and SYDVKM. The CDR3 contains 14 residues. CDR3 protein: CASSLVLLGYEQYF. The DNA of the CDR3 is TGTGCCAGCAGTTTAGTTTTACTAGGCTACGAGCAGTACTTC. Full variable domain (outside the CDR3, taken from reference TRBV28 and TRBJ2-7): DVKVTQSSRYLVKRTGEKVFLECVQDMDHENMFWYRQDPGLGLRLIYFSYDVKMKEKGDIPEGYSVSREKKERFSLILESASTNQTSMYLCASSLVLLGYEQYFGPGTRLTVT.

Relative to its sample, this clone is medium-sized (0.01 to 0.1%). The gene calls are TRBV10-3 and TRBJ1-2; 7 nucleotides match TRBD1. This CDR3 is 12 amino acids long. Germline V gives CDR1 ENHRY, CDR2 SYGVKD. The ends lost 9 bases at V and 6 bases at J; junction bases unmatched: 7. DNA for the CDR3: TGTGCCATAAGAACAGGGGAAAATGGCTACACCTTC. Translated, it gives CAIRTGENGYTF.

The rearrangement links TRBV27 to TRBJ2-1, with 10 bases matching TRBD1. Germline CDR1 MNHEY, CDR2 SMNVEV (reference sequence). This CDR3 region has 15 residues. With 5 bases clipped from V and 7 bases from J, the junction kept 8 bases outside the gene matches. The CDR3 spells CASSVPGQGFNEQFF. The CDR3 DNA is TGTGCCAGCAGTGTACCGGGACAGGGGTTTAATGAGCAGTTCTTC.

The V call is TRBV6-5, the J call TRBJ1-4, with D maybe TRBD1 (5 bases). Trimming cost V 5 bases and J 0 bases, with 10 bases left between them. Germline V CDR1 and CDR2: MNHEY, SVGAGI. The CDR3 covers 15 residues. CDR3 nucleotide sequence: TGTGCCAGCAGTGGCTCGACAGCAACTAATGAAAAACTGTTTTTT. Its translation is CASSGSTATNEKLFF.

In DNA, the CDR3 is TGTGCCAGCTCACCCGGACAGGGAGGGAGTGAAAAACTGTTTTTT. Translated, it gives CASSPGQGGSEKLFF. The chain links TRBV18 to TRBJ1-4, with 8 bases aligning to TRBD1. The CDR3 runs to 15 residues. The V and J ends lost 3 bases and 7 bases, in that order; junction bases with no gene match: 7. The germline CDR1 and CDR2 sequences are KGHSH and LQKENI. Full variable domain (rest looked up from reference TRBV18 and TRBJ1-4): NAGVMQNPRHLVRRRGQEARLRCSPMKGHSHVYWYRQLPEEGLKFMVYLQKENIIDESGMPKERFSAEFPKEGPSILRIQQVVRGDSAAYFCASSPGQGGSEKLFFGSGTQLSVL.

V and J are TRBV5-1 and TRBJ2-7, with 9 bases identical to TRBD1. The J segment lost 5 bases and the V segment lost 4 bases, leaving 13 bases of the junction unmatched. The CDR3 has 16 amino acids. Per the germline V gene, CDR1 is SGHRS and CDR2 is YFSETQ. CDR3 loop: CASSPSSTGGRDEQYF. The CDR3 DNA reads TGCGCCAGCAGCCCGTCTTCTACAGGGGGCAGGGACGAGCAGTACTTC.